This TCR beta chain was profiled in a study of CD8 T cells in ankylosing spondylitis. Study conclusions and caveats: A TCR beta motif made of eight highly homologous variants seemed typical of ankylosing spondylitis blood. From matched ankylosing spondylitis synovial fluid, disease-linked clones were reportedly recovered at significantly enriched levels. Certain motif variants had earlier been reported in reactive arthritis synovial fluid and blood.

MiXCR, run by TCRdb on the 5' RACE reads, gives a single entry per CDR3 protein. The repertoire includes 39,000 or so distinct CDR3 sequences, about a tenth of them detected once, and about a sixth sits in the top ten. The CDR3 totals 14 residues. V shed 4 bases and J 3 bases; nucleotides not matched to a gene: 3. Per the germline V gene, CDR1 is SGHRS and CDR2 is YFSETQ. At least ten counts were recorded for this clonotype. Its specificity is not known. The chain has TRBV5-1 and TRBJ2-7; 11 bases are shared with TRBD2. Sequenced sample: blood, either unsorted or a sorted T cell fraction (not recorded which). This receptor was taken from a male donor with ankylosing spondylitis or in good health (not recorded which). As DNA, the CDR3 is TGCGCCAGCAGCCAGGGACTAGCGGTCTACGAGCAGTACTTC. It codes for CASSQGLAVYEQYF.